This T cell receptor (beta chain) comes out of a study of neurological immune-mediated disorders. Synthesis of cDNA used 5'RACE (with 10-nucleotide random UMIs). TCRdb redid the calling of the 5' RACE reads with MiXCR, one entry per CDR3 protein. Among 130,000 or so distinct CDR3 sequences listed, around 3% were seen once. This clonotype was picked up many times. The antigen is not known. Unsorted libraries were derived from 2 million PBMCs stored at -80 C. Study results and limitations: A possible signature appeared as one related-CDR3 cluster, in which phylogenetic grouping placed the repertoires of 18 of 34 multiple sclerosis patients.

Sequencing was done on a sample of PBMCs. This receptor was obtained from a woman in her 30s with multiple sclerosis.

Here the CDR3 DNA reads TGTGCCAGCAGTTACAGCGGGAACACAGATACGCAGTATTTT. It translates to CASSYSGNTDTQYF. The chain combines TRBV6-5 with TRBJ2-3; TRBD2 aligns across 7 bases. After removal of 2 bases from V and 2 bases from J, the junction contained 1 base not matched to a gene. Germline CDR1 is MNHEY and CDR2 is SVGAGI. CDR3 size: 14 residues.